The 21 T cell receptor beta chains given below trace back to one sample, sequenced in a study of early T cells in non-severe SARS-CoV-2 infection. MiXCR, run by TCRdb on the 5' RACE reads, gives a single entry per CDR3 protein. The data show about 33,000 distinct CDR3 sequences, with less than 5% seen just once and roughly 10% held by the top ten. Sequenced sample: whole blood. The source is an adult who was a healthcare worker with PCR-confirmed SARS-CoV-2 infection or an uninfected control (not recorded which).

This clonotype was observed many times. V and J are TRBV5-1 and TRBJ1-2; TRBD1 aligns across 11 bases. V lost 4 bases to trimming and J lost 7 bases; unmatched junction nucleotides: 3. Per germline, CDR1 SGHRS and CDR2 YFSETQ. There are 13 residues in the CDR3. For the CDR3, the DNA is TGCGCCAGCAGCCCCGGGACAGGGGGTGGCTACACCTTC. It encodes CASSPGTGGGYTF.

This clonotype was detected ten times or more. The chain uses TRBV29-1 and TRBJ1-1; 8 bases fit TRBD1. Losses at the gene ends were 8 bases for V and 1 base for J; bases not matched to a gene: 9. Germline loops: CDR1 SQVTM, CDR2 ANQGSEA. The length of the CDR3 is 14 residues. CDR3 sequence (DNA): TGCAGCTCTTTGTTTGGGACAGGGAACACTGAAGCTTTCTTT. Amino acids: CSSLFGTGNTEAFF.

In this sample, this clonotype turned up many times. The V and J genes are TRBV30 and TRBJ2-1; D is ambiguous. V lost 0 bases and J 0 bases, leaving 21 bases between the germline ends. This CDR3 region has 19 residues. Germline CDR1 reads GTSNPN; CDR2 reads SVGIG (reference sequence). CDR3 in amino acids: CAWSVFYLSNPSSYNEQFF. The CDR3 region has the DNA TGTGCCTGGAGTGTATTTTATTTGAGCAATCCGAGCTCCTACAATGAGCAGTTCTTC.

This clonotype was counted many times. The chain is built from TRBV7-3 and TRBJ2-1; D is possibly TRBD1 or TRBD2 (5 bases each). The CDR3 totals 17 residues. CDR1 is SGHTA, CDR2 FQGTGA, per germline. V shed 5 bases and J shed 3 bases, with 20 bases lying between them. This chain's CDR3 is CASSPTSSGTNYNEQFF. The CDR3 DNA follows: TGTGCCAGCAGCCCAACCTCATCCGGGACCAACTACAATGAGCAGTTCTTC. Based on the CDR3 plus reference TRBV7-3 and TRBJ2-1, the full variable domain is GAGVSQTPSNKVTEKGKYVELRCDPISGHTALYWYRQSLGQGPEFLIYFQGTGAADDSGLPNDRFFAVRPEGSVSTLKIQRTERGDSAVYLCASSPTSSGTNYNEQFFGPGTRLTVL.

This clonotype was seen at least ten times. This chain connects TRBV20-1 to TRBJ2-7; D may be TRBD2 (6 bases). Trimming took 6 bases from V and 7 from J, leaving 16 bases between them. CDR3 length equals 12 residues. Per germline, CDR1 DFQATT and CDR2 SNEGSKA (reference sequence). This CDR3 reads CSATHRDSEQYF. CDR3 bases: TGCAGTGCGACTCACCGGGACTCGGAGCAGTACTTC.

This clonotype has a count of ten or more. This sequence joins TRBV4-2 and TRBJ2-2, with D perhaps matching TRBD2 (6 bases). Germline V CDR1 and CDR2: LGHNA, YNFKEQ. The CDR3 extends over 20 amino acids. The V and J ends lost 0 bases and 4 bases respectively, with 24 bases between them. The CDR3 spells CASSQELVVFGSVGTGELFF. DNA of the CDR3: TGTGCCAGCAGCCAAGAGTTAGTGGTTTTCGGGAGCGTGGGCACCGGGGAGCTGTTTTTT.

The sample holds many counts of this clonotype. The chain couples TRBV6-5 to TRBJ2-5, with TRBD2 matching over 9 bases. CDR1 and CDR2 from the germline V gene are MNHEY and SVGAGI. V was clipped by 0 bases and J by 5 bases; unmatched bases: 4. The CDR3 contains 15 residues. DNA for the CDR3: TGTGCCAGCAGTTACTCGATGGCGGGAGGGGAGACCCAGTACTTC. It yields the protein CASSYSMAGGETQYF.

The sample holds many counts of this clonotype. The V gene is TRBV11-1, the J gene TRBJ2-2; 10 bases match TRBD2. With V trimmed by 9 bases and J by 3 bases, 13 bases remained unmatched. The germline gives CDR1 SGHAT, CDR2 FQDESV (reference sequence). The CDR3 has 17 amino acids. CDR3 bases: TGTGCCAGTAAGCGGGCTAGCGGGAGTGTGGACACCGGGGAGCTGTTTTTT. Amino acids: CASKRASGSVDTGELFF.

In its sample, this clonotype was seen many times. The chain recombines TRBV21-1 with TRBJ1-4. TRBV21-1 is listed as a pseudogene. The CDR3 runs 13 residues. As DNA, the CDR3 is TGTGCCACAGAACGGAACAGTTTTGAAAAACTGTTTTTT. This encodes CATERNSFEKLFF.

This rearrangement joins TRBV10-3 to TRBJ2-2; 8 bases fit TRBD1. CDR3 length: 15 amino acids. V was clipped by 4 bases and J by 4 bases; unmatched bases: 5. The germline V gene encodes CDR1 ENHRY and CDR2 SYGVKD. The CDR3 DNA follows: TGTGCCATCAGTGGGGGGACAGGCGCCACCGGGGAGCTGTTTTTT. Residues: CAISGGTGATGELFF.

This clonotype was observed at least ten times. The chain links TRBV28 to TRBJ2-2; D gene uncertain. Germline V gene lookup returns CDR1 MDHEN and CDR2 SYDVKM. V was trimmed by 4 bases and J by 5 bases, leaving 11 bases between them. The CDR3 covers 14 residues. Here the CDR3 reads CASSSVGGTGELFF. CDR3 sequence (DNA): TGTGCCAGCAGTTCCGTTGGTGGGACCGGGGAGCTGTTTTTT.

In its sample, this clonotype was seen a few times. The chain uses TRBV20-1 and TRBJ1-1; TRBD1 is a possible D gene (5 bases). Trimming cost V 5 bases and J 7 bases, with 17 bases left between them. This CDR3 has 13 amino acids. CDR1 is DFQATT, CDR2 SNEGSKA, per germline (reference sequence). CDR3 protein: CSAGALNQYEAFF. The CDR3 DNA reads TGCAGTGCTGGGGCCCTCAACCAATATGAAGCTTTCTTT.

In this sample, this clonotype turned up many times. The rearrangement uses TRBV5-1 and TRBJ1-2, with D perhaps TRBD1 (5 bases). V was shortened by 4 bases and J by 3 bases, with 16 bases between the two germline ends. Germline CDR1 SGHRS, CDR2 YFSETQ. CDR3 length: 15 residues. The CDR3 region has the DNA TGCGCCAGCAGCCCGGGACGGACGACTGACTATGGCTACACCTTC. Protein: CASSPGRTTDYGYTF.

This clonotype was detected ten times or more. This chain connects TRBV10-3 to TRBJ2-6; D remains unclear. This CDR3 has 16 amino acids. V lost 0 bases to trimming and J lost 1 base, with 7 bases between them. Per germline, CDR1 ENHRY and CDR2 SYGVKD. The CDR3 DNA reads as TGTGCCATCAGTGAGTCCGGGCAATCTGGGGCCAACGTCCTGACTTTC. Amino acid sequence: CAISESGQSGANVLTF.

V gene TRBV6-1 combines with J gene TRBJ2-1; TRBD2 aligns across 7 bases. The germline V gene has CDR1 MNHNS and CDR2 SASEGT. V lost 3 bases to trimming and J lost 8 bases; unmatched junction nucleotides: 16. This CDR3 has 17 residues. Here the CDR3 reads CASSDPLGAPGRYEQFF. The CDR3 DNA reads TGTGCCAGCAGTGACCCACTAGGGGCCCCCGGGAGGTATGAGCAGTTCTTC.

Many counts were recorded for this clonotype. The chain combines TRBV10-3 with TRBJ2-5, with D perhaps given as TRBD1 or TRBD2 (5 bases each). Trimming removed 4 bases from V and 0 bases from J, with 9 bases in between. The CDR3 contains 14 residues. Germline values: CDR1 ENHRY, CDR2 SYGVKD. The CDR3 coding sequence is TGTGCCATCAGTGGCTCGGGACACCAAGAGACCCAGTACTTC. Its protein is CAISGSGHQETQYF.

This clonotype is medium-sized. The chain employs TRBV28 and TRBJ2-2, with TRBD2 identical over 10 bases. The CDR3 spans 14 residues. Germline assignment: CDR1 MDHEN and CDR2 SYDVKM. The ends lost 10 bases at V and 5 bases at J; junction bases unmatched: 7. As DNA, the CDR3 is TGTGCCACCCGGACTAGCGGTGGGACCGGGGAGCTGTTTTTT. This codes for CATRTSGGTGELFF.

The table lists this clonotype with many counts. V gene TRBV10-3 combines with J gene TRBJ2-5; D gene unclear. The germline V gene has CDR1 ENHRY and CDR2 SYGVKD. The CDR3 has 12 residues. V lost 4 bases to trimming and J lost 3 bases, with 6 bases between them. CDR3 sequence reads: CAISGLEETQYF. DNA of the CDR3: TGTGCCATCAGTGGGTTGGAAGAGACCCAGTACTTC.

As regards this clonotype: This may stem from a read error, because a much larger clone lies one nucleotide away. This sequence joins TRBV7-9 and TRBJ1-1; D perhaps matches TRBD1 (6 bases). In germline, CDR1 is SEHNR, CDR2 FQNEAQ (reference sequence). V was clipped by 11 bases and J by 4 bases, with 17 bases between them. The CDR3 runs to 13 residues. CDR3 DNA: TGTGCCTGCACCCCAGGGGTTAGCACTGAAGCTTTCTTT. It encodes CACTPGVSTEAFF.

A few counts support this clonotype. The gene calls are TRBV27 and TRBJ2-1; 9 nucleotides line up with TRBD2. The CDR3 has 15 residues. The V segment lost 1 base and the J segment 6 bases; nucleotides outside the gene matches: 4. Germline loops: CDR1 MNHEY, CDR2 SMNVEV (reference sequence). The CDR3 bases are TGTGCCAGCAGTTTATTGGGCGGGAGGGTCAATGAGCAGTTCTTC. Residues: CASSLLGGRVNEQFF.

There are many counts of this clonotype. The V call is TRBV10-3, the J call TRBJ2-7; a weak D match, TRBD1 (6 bases). V lost 6 bases, J lost 3 bases, and 9 bases lay in between. There are 12 residues in the CDR3. The germline CDR1 and CDR2 sequences are ENHRY and SYGVKD. The DNA for the CDR3 is TGTGCCATCAGCCTACAGGGCTACGAGCAGTACGTC. It encodes CAISLQGYEQYV.